Each of the 15 T cell receptor beta chains below was sequenced from the same sample in a study of response to subunit inactivated influenza vaccine. One entry per CDR3 protein results from TCRdb running MiXCR on the RT-PCR reads. The sample has a few hundred thousand distinct CDR3 sequences; approximately 14% are singletons. The sequences come from PBMCs from blood, collected 11 to 12 days after vaccination. These receptors were collected from a man in his fifties or sixties who received an inactivated influenza vaccine.

The chain has TRBV28 and TRBJ2-5, with 8 bases lining up with TRBD1. Germline V CDR1 and CDR2: MDHEN, SYDVKM. The CDR3 length is 12 residues. V trimming: 6 bases; J trimming: 8 bases; junction bases outside the gene matches: 5. CDR3 amino acids: CASSIGQGTQYF. CDR3 nucleotide sequence: TGTGCCAGCAGCATCGGACAGGGAACCCAGTACTTC.

In its sample, this clonotype was seen once. The chain recombines TRBV5-1 with TRBJ2-5; 7 bases agree with TRBD1. The V gene end was trimmed by 4 bases and the J gene end by 4 bases; junction bases not matched to a gene: 10. Germline V CDR1 and CDR2: SGHRS, YFSETQ. CDR3 length equals 15 residues. The CDR3 loop reads CASSAFDREGETQYF. The CDR3, as DNA: TGCGCCAGCAGCGCTTTCGACAGGGAAGGAGAGACCCAGTACTTC.

This clonotype turned up a few times. This chain joins TRBV4-3 and TRBJ2-5, with 7 bases aligning to TRBD1. The CDR3 spans 16 residues. Germline assignment: CDR1 LGHNA and CDR2 YSLEER. With V trimmed by 1 base and J by 2 bases, 7 bases remained unmatched. CDR3 in DNA: TGCGCCAGCAGCCAAGGACGGACAGGAAAACAAGAGACCCAGTACTTC. Translation: CASSQGRTGKQETQYF.

J is TRBJ2-3 and V is TRBV7-2, with 7 positions matching TRBD1. Trimming cost V 3 bases and J 2 bases; bases outside gene matches: 2. This CDR3 region has 14 residues. In germline, CDR1 is SGHTA, CDR2 FQGNSA. CDR3 sequence reads: CASSFGTVTDTQYF. The DNA for the CDR3 is TGTGCCAGCAGCTTTGGGACAGTCACAGATACGCAGTATTTT.

J is TRBJ1-2 and V is TRBV25-1, with TRBD1 as a possible D gene (5 bases). The V and J ends lost 1 base and 4 bases respectively, with 10 bases between them. The CDR3 totals 14 residues. In germline, CDR1 is MGHDK, CDR2 SYGVNS. CDR3: CASSELEQVYGYTF. As DNA, the CDR3 is TGTGCCAGCAGTGAATTGGAACAGGTCTATGGCTACACCTTC.

V and J are TRBV9 and TRBJ2-3; 11 bases map to TRBD2. Per germline, CDR1 SGDLS and CDR2 YYNGEE. This CDR3 has 17 residues. The ends lost 3 bases at V and 7 bases at J; junction bases unmatched: 13. The CDR3 loop is CASSAHLAGGKTNTQYF. In DNA, the CDR3 is TGTGCCAGCAGCGCCCACCTAGCGGGAGGTAAAACGAATACGCAGTATTTT.

The CDR3 nucleotides are TGTGCCAGCGGTCGAAAAAGGGAGGGCTGGGCAGATACGCAGTATTTT. Translation: CASGRKREGWADTQYF. The chain is built from TRBV28 and TRBJ2-3, with 7 bases identical to TRBD2. Unmatched junction bases numbered 15, after V lost 8 bases and J lost 4 bases. Germline V gene sequence: CDR1 MDHEN, CDR2 SYDVKM. This CDR3 has 16 amino acids.

This clonotype was detected only a few times. CDR3 sequence: CSATAAAGENYNEQFF. DNA for the CDR3: TGCAGTGCAACAGCGGCGGCGGGGGAAAACTACAATGAGCAGTTCTTC. The chain joins TRBV20-1 to TRBJ2-1; 7 bases map to TRBD2. V lost 6 bases, J lost 3 bases, and 14 bases stayed unmatched. The CDR3 spans 16 residues. Germline V CDR1 and CDR2: DFQATT, SNEGSKA (reference sequence).

This chain connects TRBV28 to TRBJ2-1; TRBD1 aligns across 9 bases. CDR1 and CDR2 (germline): MDHEN, SYDVKM. This CDR3 spans 16 amino acids. J was trimmed by 6 bases and V by 5 bases; bases with no gene match: 11. CDR3: CASSIYRGRFSNEQFF. In nucleotides, the CDR3 is TGTGCCAGCAGTATTTACAGGGGGCGCTTCAGCAATGAGCAGTTCTTC. Looking up the rest from reference TRBV28 and TRBJ2-1 gives the full variable domain: DVKVTQSSRYLVKRTGEKVFLECVQDMDHENMFWYRQDPGLGLRLIYFSYDVKMKEKGDIPEGYSVSREKKERFSLILESASTNQTSMYLCASSIYRGRFSNEQFFGPGTRLTVL.

This clonotype showed up just a few times. This chain links TRBV20-1 with TRBJ2-1; 10 bases line up with TRBD2. Trimming removed 3 bases from V and 9 bases from J; junction bases left unmatched: 8. Germline CDR1 DFQATT, CDR2 SNEGSKA (reference sequence). The CDR3 is 14 residues long. The CDR3 coding sequence is TGCAGTGCTAGTCTGCTAGCGGGAGCGGGTGAGCAGTTCTTC. Its translation is CSASLLAGAGEQFF.

Regarding this clonotype: Germline and junction disagree at one end, which may indicate a read error. The chain uses TRBV6-2 or TRBV6-3 and TRBJ2-5; perhaps TRBD2 as D (6 bases). Germline V lookup: CDR1 MNHEY, CDR2 SVGEGT. The CDR3 loop spans 14 amino acids. The CDR3 DNA is TGTGCCAGCAGGACGCCTCGGGACTCCATCCCCCACATTTTC. Its translation: CASRTPRDSIPHIF.

This clonotype was recorded many times. V is TRBV7-9 and J is TRBJ2-1, with 12 bases that match TRBD2. CDR3 length equals 15 residues. Germline values: CDR1 SEHNR, CDR2 FQNEAQ (reference sequence). The ends lost 5 bases at V and 5 bases at J; junction bases unmatched: 4. CDR3 protein: CASSDRTSGDNEQFF. CDR3 sequence (DNA): TGTGCCAGCAGCGACAGGACTAGCGGGGACAATGAGCAGTTCTTC.

The V gene is TRBV28, the J gene TRBJ2-2, with a weak D call TRBD1 (6 bases). CDR1 and CDR2 (germline): MDHEN, SYDVKM. CDR3 size: 16 residues. Trimming took off 5 bases at V and 1 base at J, with 14 bases between the two ends. The CDR3 DNA follows: TGTGCCAGCAGTCCGGCCGGGACAAGGAACACCGGGGAGCTGTTTTTT. Protein sequence: CASSPAGTRNTGELFF.

The chain is built from TRBV6-5 and TRBJ2-1; D may be TRBD2 (6 bases). Between the trimmed V and J ends, which lost 4 bases and 4 bases, there was a span of 14 bases. Germline lookup yields CDR1 MNHEY and CDR2 SVGAGI. The CDR3 covers 15 residues. The CDR3 sequence: CASSSLSGVYNEQFF. CDR3 coding DNA: TGTGCCAGCAGTTCCTTGTCGGGAGTATACAATGAGCAGTTCTTC.

The rearrangement joins TRBV9 to TRBJ1-2; 7 positions match TRBD1. CDR1 is SGDLS, CDR2 YYNGEE, per germline. The V gene end was trimmed by 0 bases and the J gene end by 8 bases; junction bases not matched to a gene: 7. This CDR3 comprises 14 residues. The CDR3 region is CASSVGQGVGGYTF. For the CDR3, the DNA is TGTGCCAGCAGCGTAGGGCAGGGGGTGGGCGGCTACACCTTC.